The rows below give T cell receptor beta chains drawn from one sample of a study of molecular identifiers for immune sequencing clone quantification. A single record per CDR3 protein comes from TCRdb applying MiXCR to the PCR reads. This sample yields under 650,000 distinct CDR3 sequences, of which about 20% are seen a single time; 0.85% to 0.9% belongs to the top ten. The material sequenced was naive CD8+ T cells from blood, with Jurkat cell RNA spiked in. The receptors derive from a human donor in good health. Some libraries in this study had Jurkat cell RNA spiked in. The CDR3 runs from the conserved cysteine through the conserved F or W. D genes are given only for firm matches. Clone size, where shown, is once, few, many, or a class for clones that have expanded.

size: many
D: .
J: TRBJ1-4
V: TRBV5-4
DNA: TGTGCCAGCAGCAACTCCAGAGTCCAGGATGAAAAACTGTTTTTT
CDR3: CASSNSRVQDEKLFF

size: many
D: .
J: TRBJ1-1
V: TRBV5-1
DNA: TGCGCCAGCAGCTTGGAAACAGACTACACTGAAGCTTTCTTT
CDR3: CASSLETDYTEAFF

size: few
D: .
J: TRBJ1-1
V: TRBV2
DNA: TGTGCCTCGGGGGCAGGTTCTACAGCTTTCTTT
CDR3: CASGAGSTAFF

size: few
D: .
J: TRBJ1-2
V: TRBV4-3
DNA: TGCGCCAGCAGCCAAGATCGGGCAGGGCGCTCCTTTATCTATGGCTACACCTTC
CDR3: CASSQDRAGRSFIYGYTF

size: many
D: .
J: TRBJ2-7
V: TRBV4-3
DNA: TGCGCCAGCAGCCAAGATCAAGTGAGAAGCTACGAGCAGTACTTC
CDR3: CASSQDQVRSYEQYF

size: few
D: TRBD1
J: TRBJ2-5
V: TRBV11-2
DNA: TGTGCCAGCAGCTTTCCCAGGACAGGGCCAAACCAAGAGACCCAGTACTTC
CDR3: CASSFPRTGPNQETQYF

size: many
D: TRBD1
J: TRBJ2-6
V: TRBV12-3/TRBV12-4
DNA: TGTGCCAGCAGTTCCAACTACCCTGGACAGGAAGACTCTGGGGCCAACGTCCTGACTTTC
CDR3: CASSSNYPGQEDSGANVLTF

size: many
D: TRBD1
J: TRBJ1-1
V: TRBV20-1
DNA: TGCAGTGCTAGAGACCGACAGGGTCTACGTGGGACTGAAGCTTTCTTT
CDR3: CSARDRQGLRGTEAFF

size: many
D: .
J: TRBJ2-3
V: TRBV27
DNA: TGTGCCAGCACCCCTACACTCGCGGGCTTCACAGATACGCAGTATTTT
CDR3: CASTPTLAGFTDTQYF

size: .
D: TRBD2
J: TRBJ2-3
V: TRBV7-2
DNA: TGTGCCCTCCAGCGGACAGGGGGGCTAGCGGGGGGGAATACGCAGTATTTT
CDR3: CALQRTGGLAGGNTQYF

size: many
D: .
J: TRBJ1-5
V: TRBV6-1
DNA: TGTGCCAGCAGTGAATTACAGGGTCCCAATCAGCCCCAGCATTTT
CDR3: CASSELQGPNQPQHF

size: many
D: .
J: TRBJ2-7
V: TRBV4-3
DNA: TGCGCCAGCAGCCAAGATTGGGCAGGGAAATACGAGCAGTACTTC
CDR3: CASSQDWAGKYEQYF

size: few
D: .
J: TRBJ2-1
V: TRBV12-3/TRBV12-4
DNA: TGTGCCAGCAGTTTGGGCGGGGGCAGTGAGCAGTTCTTC
CDR3: CASSLGGGSEQFF

size: few
D: .
J: TRBJ2-7
V: TRBV30
DNA: TGTGCCTGGAGTGGAGTGATCGAGCAGTACTTC
CDR3: CAWSGVIEQYF

size: many
D: .
J: TRBJ1-5
V: TRBV2
DNA: TGTGCCAGCAGTGAAGTAAGGAGTGGATACAATCAGCCCCAGCATTTT
CDR3: CASSEVRSGYNQPQHF

size: many
D: TRBD1
J: TRBJ2-3
V: TRBV6-5
DNA: TGTGCCAGCAGCTTAGACAGGGGGCCTAGCACAGATACGCAGTATTTT
CDR3: CASSLDRGPSTDTQYF

size: few
D: .
J: TRBJ2-5
V: TRBV2
DNA: TGTGCCAGCAGTGGGGAGGGGGACGGTGGGGAGACCCAGTACTTC
CDR3: CASSGEGDGGETQYF

size: .
D: TRBD1
J: TRBJ2-3
V: TRBV30
DNA: TGTGCCCTTCATCAGGACAGGGGGGCCCCAGATACGCAGTATTTT
CDR3: CALHQDRGAPDTQYF

size: .
D: TRBD1
J: TRBJ1-1
V: TRBV19
DNA: TGTGCCAGTAGTCCCCAGGGGGCGCCCACTGAAGCTTTCTTT
CDR3: CASSPQGAPTEAFF

size: .
D: .
J: TRBJ2-7
V: TRBV7-2
DNA: TGTGCCAGCAGCCCCCGTGGGGCCCTACCCTACGAGCAGTACTTC
CDR3: CASSPRGALPYEQYF

size: many
D: TRBD2
J: TRBJ2-1
V: TRBV14
DNA: TGTGCCAGCAGCCGCGGGACTATAGAGCAGTTCTTC
CDR3: CASSRGTIEQFF

size: few
D: TRBD1
J: TRBJ2-2
V: TRBV30
DNA: TGTGCCTGGAGACAGGGGGCGATCGGGGAGCTGTTTTTT
CDR3: CAWRQGAIGELFF

size: many
D: .
J: TRBJ2-7
V: TRBV2
DNA: TGTGCCAGCCAGGGTCCCAGGGACGAGCAGTACTTC
CDR3: CASQGPRDEQYF